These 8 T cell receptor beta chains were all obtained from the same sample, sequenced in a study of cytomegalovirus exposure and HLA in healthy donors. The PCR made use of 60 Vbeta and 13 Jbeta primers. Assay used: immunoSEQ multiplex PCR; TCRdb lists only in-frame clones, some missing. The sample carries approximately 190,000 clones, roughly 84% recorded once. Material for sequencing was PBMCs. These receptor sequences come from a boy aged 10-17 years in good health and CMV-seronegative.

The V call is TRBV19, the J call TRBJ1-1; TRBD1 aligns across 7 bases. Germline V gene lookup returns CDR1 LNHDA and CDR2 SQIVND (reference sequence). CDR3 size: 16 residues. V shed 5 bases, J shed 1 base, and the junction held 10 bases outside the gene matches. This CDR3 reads CASSSTTGIPNTEAFF. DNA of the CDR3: TGTGCCAGTAGTTCCACGACAGGGATCCCGAACACTGAAGCTTTCTTT. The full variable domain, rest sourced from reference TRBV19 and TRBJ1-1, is DGGITQSPKYLFRKEGQNVTLSCEQNLNHDAMYWYRQDPGQGLRLIYYSQIVNDFQKGDIAEGYSVSREKKESFPLTVTSAQKNPTAFYLCASSSTTGIPNTEAFFGQGTRLTVV.

The CDR3 reads CASSVPLSNQPQHF. CDR3 DNA sequence: TGTGCCAGTAGTGTTCCCCTTAGCAATCAGCCCCAGCATTTT. J is TRBJ1-5 and V is TRBV19; D uncertain. This CDR3 contains 14 residues. V lost 5 bases to trimming and J lost 0 bases, with 8 bases between them. Per germline, CDR1 LNHDA and CDR2 SQIVND (reference sequence).

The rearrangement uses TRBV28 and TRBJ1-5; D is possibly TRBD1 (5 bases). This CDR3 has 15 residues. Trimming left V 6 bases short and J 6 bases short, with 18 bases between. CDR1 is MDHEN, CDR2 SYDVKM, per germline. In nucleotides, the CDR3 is TGTGCCAGCAGAATCAGGGAAGAAGCAGGTCAGCCCCAGCATTTT. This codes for CASRIREEAGQPQHF.

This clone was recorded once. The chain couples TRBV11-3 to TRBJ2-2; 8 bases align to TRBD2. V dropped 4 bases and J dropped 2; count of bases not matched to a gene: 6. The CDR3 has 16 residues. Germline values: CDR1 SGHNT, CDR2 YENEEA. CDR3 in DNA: TGTGCCAGCAGCTCCGGGGGGGGATCCAACACCGGGGAGCTGTTTTTT. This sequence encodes CASSSGGGSNTGELFF.

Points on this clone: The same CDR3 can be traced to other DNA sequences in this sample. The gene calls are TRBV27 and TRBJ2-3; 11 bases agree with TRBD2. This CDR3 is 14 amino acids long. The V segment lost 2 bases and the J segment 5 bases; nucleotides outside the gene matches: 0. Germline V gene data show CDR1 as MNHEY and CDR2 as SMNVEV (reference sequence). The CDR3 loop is CASSLGLAGDTQYF. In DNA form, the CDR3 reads TGTGCCAGCAGTTTAGGACTAGCGGGAGATACGCAGTATTTT.

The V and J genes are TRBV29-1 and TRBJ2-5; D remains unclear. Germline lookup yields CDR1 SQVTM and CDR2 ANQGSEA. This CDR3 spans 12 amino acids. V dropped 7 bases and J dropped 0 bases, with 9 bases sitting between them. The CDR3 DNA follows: TGCAGCGCCCTAAACTACCAAGAGACCCAGTACTTC. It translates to CSALNYQETQYF.

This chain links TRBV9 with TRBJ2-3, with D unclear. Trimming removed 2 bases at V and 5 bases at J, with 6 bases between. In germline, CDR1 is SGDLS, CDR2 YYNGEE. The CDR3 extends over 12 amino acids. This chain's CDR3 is CASSVGVDTQYF. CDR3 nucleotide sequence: TGTGCCAGCAGCGTCGGTGTAGATACGCAGTATTTT. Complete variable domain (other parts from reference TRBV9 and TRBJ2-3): DSGVTQTPKHLITATGQRVTLRCSPRSGDLSVYWYQQSLDQGLQFLIQYYNGEERAKGNILERFSAQQFPDLHSELNLSSLELGDSALYFCASSVGVDTQYFGPGTRLTVL.

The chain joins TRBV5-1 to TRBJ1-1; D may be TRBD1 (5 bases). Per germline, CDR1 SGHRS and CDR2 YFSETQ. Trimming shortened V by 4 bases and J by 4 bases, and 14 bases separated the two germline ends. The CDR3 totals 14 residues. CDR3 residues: CASSQGLGGTEAFF. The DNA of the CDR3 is TGCGCCAGCAGCCAGGGCCTAGGCGGCACTGAAGCTTTCTTT. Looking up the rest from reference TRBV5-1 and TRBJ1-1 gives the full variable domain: KAGVTQTPRYLIKTRGQQVTLSCSPISGHRSVSWYQQTPGQGLQFLFEYFSETQRNKGNFPGRFSGRQFSNSRSEMNVSTLELGDSALYLCASSQGLGGTEAFFGQGTRLTVV.